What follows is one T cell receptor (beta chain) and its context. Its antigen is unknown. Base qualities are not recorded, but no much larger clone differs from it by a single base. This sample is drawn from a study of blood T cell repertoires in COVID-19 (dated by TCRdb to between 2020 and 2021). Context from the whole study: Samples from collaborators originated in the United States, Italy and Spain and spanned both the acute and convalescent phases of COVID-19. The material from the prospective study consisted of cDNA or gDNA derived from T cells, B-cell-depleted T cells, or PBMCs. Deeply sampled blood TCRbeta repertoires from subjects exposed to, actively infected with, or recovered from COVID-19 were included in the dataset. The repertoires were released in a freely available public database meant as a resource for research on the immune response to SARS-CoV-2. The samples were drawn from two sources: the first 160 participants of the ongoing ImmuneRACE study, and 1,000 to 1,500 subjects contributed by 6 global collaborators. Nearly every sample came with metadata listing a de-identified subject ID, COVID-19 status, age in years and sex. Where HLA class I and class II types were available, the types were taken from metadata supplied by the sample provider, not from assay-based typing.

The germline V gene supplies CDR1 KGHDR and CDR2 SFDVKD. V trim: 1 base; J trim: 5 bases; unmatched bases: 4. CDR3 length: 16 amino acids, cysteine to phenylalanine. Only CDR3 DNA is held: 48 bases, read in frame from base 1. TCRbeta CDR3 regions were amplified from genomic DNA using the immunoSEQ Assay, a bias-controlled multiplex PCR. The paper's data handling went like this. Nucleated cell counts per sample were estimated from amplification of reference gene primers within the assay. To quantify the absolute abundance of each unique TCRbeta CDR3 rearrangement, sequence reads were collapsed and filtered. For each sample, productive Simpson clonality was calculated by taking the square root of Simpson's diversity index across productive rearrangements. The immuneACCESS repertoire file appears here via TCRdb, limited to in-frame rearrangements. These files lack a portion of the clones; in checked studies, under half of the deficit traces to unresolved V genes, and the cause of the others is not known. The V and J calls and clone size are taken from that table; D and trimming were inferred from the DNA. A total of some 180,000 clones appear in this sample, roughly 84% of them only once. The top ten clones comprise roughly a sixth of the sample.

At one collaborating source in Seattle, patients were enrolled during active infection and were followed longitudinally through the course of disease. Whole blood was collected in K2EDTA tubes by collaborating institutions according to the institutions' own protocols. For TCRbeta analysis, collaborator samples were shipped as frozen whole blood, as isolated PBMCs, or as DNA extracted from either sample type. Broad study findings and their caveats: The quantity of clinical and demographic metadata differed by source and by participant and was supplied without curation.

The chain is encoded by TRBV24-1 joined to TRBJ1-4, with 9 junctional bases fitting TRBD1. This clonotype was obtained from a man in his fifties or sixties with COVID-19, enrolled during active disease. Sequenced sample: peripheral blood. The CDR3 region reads CATSDFGTGKNEKLFF. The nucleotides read TGTGCCACCAGTGATTTCGGGACAGGGAAGAATGAAAAACTGTTTTTT.